The sequence of this T cell receptor (beta chain) was determined in a study of beta chain features in type 1 diabetes. Regarding the study as a whole: In patients and controls equally, PCR might favor templates that are shorter. Researchers report that Type 1 diabetes patients had moderately but significantly shorter TCRB CDR3s across all four CD4+ subsets.

Sequenced material consisted of expressed TCRB transcripts (all of the isolated RNA was reverse transcribed). Average reads per stem cell-like memory T cell sample were about a million. The method was immunoSEQ multiplex PCR; TCRdb's version includes in-frame clones alone and lacks a portion of them. The repertoire holds around 25,000 clones, with about 71% as singletons. This clone was picked up one time. Its antigen remains unknown. Germline values: CDR1 GTSNPN, CDR2 SVGIG (reference sequence). With 4 bases removed from V and 6 bases from J, the gap between germline ends came to 10 bases. CDR3 length equals 12 residues.

The receptor was derived from a woman aged 40 to 50 with type 1 diabetes. This chain joins TRBV30 and TRBJ1-5, with a tentative D call TRBD1 (5 bases). Sequenced sample: stem cell memory CD4+ T cells from blood. CDR3 nucleotide sequence: TGTGCCTGGACCTCGGGGGGTCAGCCCCAGCATTTT. It specifies CAWTSGGQPQHF.